The next 5 T cell receptor beta chains were all read from a single sample in a study of response to subunit inactivated influenza vaccine. In TCRdb, the RT-PCR reads were re-called with MiXCR into one record per CDR3 protein. This sample has about 650,000 distinct CDR3 sequences; approximately 14% occur once, and the top ten carry around a tenth. Sequenced here: PBMCs from blood, sampled approximately 13 days after vaccination. Receptors were obtained from a man in his fifties who received an inactivated influenza vaccine.

The V call is TRBV6-1, the J call TRBJ1-6; 7 bases are a match to TRBD1. This CDR3 is built from 16 residues. From germline, CDR1 is MNHNS and CDR2 SASEGT. The ends lost 4 bases at V and 5 bases at J; junction bases unmatched: 8. The CDR3 sequence: CASSVQGTANNSPLHF. The CDR3 DNA reads as TGTGCCAGCAGTGTACAAGGGACAGCCAATAATTCACCCCTCCACTTT.

This clonotype turned up a few times. The V gene is TRBV7-2, the J gene TRBJ1-3, with unresolved D. The ends were cut back, 0 bases at V and 0 bases at J, with 6 bases in the middle. Per the germline V gene, CDR1 is SGHTA and CDR2 is FQGNSA. This CDR3 is 15 amino acids long. The CDR3 loop is CASSLAQTSGNTIYF. The CDR3 DNA reads as TGTGCCAGCAGCTTAGCTCAAACCTCTGGAAACACCATATATTTT.

This clonotype was counted ten times or more. The CDR3 region has the DNA TGCGCCAGCAGCTTGGCCTCCGGGACACTGAGGACCGGGGAGCTGTTTTTT. Translating it yields CASSLASGTLRTGELFF. The chain joins TRBV5-1 to TRBJ2-2; TRBD1 might be the D (6 bases). V gave up 0 bases and J gave up 5 bases, with 17 bases separating them. In germline, CDR1 is SGHRS, CDR2 YFSETQ. CDR3 length: 17 residues.

To note about this clonotype: The conserved final phenylalanine or tryptophan is absent from the CDR3, which likely points to a read error. J is TRBJ2-5 and V is TRBV15; D is perhaps TRBD2 (6 bases). Trimming removed 3 bases from V and 7 bases from J, with 15 bases in between. CDR1 LNHNV and CDR2 YYDKDF come from the germline V gene (reference sequence). CDR3 length: 14 residues. The CDR3 DNA sequence: TGTGCCACCAGCAGGGACTATCCGTCAATGACCCAGTACATC. Translation gives CATSRDYPSMTQYI.

This clonotype has just a few counts. CDR3 loop: CASSLVRGPSGELFF. In DNA, the CDR3 is TGTGCCAGCAGCTTAGTACGGGGGCCCTCCGGGGAGCTGTTTTTT. J is TRBJ2-2 and V is TRBV7-2, with D possibly called TRBD1 or TRBD2 (6 bases each). The V end was cut by 1 base, the J end by 6 bases, with 12 bases between. Looked up from germline, CDR1 is SGHTA and CDR2 is FQGNSA. The length of the CDR3 is 15 residues.